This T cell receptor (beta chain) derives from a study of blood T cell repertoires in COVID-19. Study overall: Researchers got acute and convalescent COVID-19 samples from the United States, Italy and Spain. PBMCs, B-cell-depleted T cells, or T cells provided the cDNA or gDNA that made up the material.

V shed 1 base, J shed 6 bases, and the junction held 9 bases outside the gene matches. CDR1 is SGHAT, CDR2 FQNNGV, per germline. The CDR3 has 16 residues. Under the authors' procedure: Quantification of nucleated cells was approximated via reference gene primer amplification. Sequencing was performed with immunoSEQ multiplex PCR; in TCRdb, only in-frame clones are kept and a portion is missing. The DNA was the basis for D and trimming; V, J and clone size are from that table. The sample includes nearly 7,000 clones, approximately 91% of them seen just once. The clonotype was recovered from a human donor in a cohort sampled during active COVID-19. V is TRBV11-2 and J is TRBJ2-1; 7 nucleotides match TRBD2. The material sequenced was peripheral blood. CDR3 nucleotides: TGTGCCAGCAGCTTAGGTGGCCTAGCGGTAGTCAATGAGCAGTTCTTC. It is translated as CASSLGGLAVVNEQFF.